This T cell receptor beta chain was recovered during a study of OX40 agonist ivuxolimab in advanced cancers. The CDR3 sequence is 13 residues long. From germline, CDR1 is SEHNR and CDR2 FQNEAQ (reference sequence). Trimming took 7 bases from V and 10 from J, leaving 14 bases between them. Produced via immunoSEQ multiplex PCR; TCRdb's table is partial and in-frame only. Among around 70,000 clones listed, almost 85% were seen once. This TCR was recovered from an adult with an advanced solid tumor such as melanoma, head and neck, liver or kidney cancer. The specimen was CD4+ or CD8+ T cells sorted from blood, collected in a trial of the OX40 agonist ivuxolimab. V usage is TRBV7-9 and J usage is TRBJ1-6; tentative D call: TRBD1 (6 bases). CDR3 amino acids: CASTRQEESPLHF. CDR3 DNA: TGTGCCAGCACTAGACAGGAAGAGTCACCCCTCCACTTT.